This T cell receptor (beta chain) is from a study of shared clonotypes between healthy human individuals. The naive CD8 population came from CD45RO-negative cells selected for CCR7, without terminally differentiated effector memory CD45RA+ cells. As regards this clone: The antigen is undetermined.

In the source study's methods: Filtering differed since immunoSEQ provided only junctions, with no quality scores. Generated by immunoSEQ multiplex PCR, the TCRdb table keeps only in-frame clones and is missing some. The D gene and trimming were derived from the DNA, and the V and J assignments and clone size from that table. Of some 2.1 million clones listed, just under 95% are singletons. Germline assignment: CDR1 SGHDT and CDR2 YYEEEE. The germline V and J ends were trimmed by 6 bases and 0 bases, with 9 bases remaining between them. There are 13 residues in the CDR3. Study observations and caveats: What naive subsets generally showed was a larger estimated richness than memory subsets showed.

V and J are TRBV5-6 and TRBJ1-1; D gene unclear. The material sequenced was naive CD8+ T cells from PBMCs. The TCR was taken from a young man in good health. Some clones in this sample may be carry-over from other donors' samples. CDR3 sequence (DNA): TGTGCCAGCACCGGCATGGTGAACACTGAAGCTTTCTTT. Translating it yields CASTGMVNTEAFF.